One T cell receptor beta chain is described in this entry. The trim removed 4 bases at V and 7 bases at J, leaving 13 bases unmatched. Germline CDR1 SGHNT, CDR2 YYREEE (reference sequence). The CDR3 sequence is 16 residues long. The table came from immunoSEQ multiplex PCR; TCRdb's copy has only in-frame clones and leaves some out. The sample has around 200,000 clones; roughly 87% are singletons. This sample stems from a study of blood T cell repertoires in COVID-19. The sequenced sample consisted of PBMCs or T cells enriched from blood (not recorded which). The sequence derives from a man in his late teens or twenties with acute COVID-19. This rearrangement joins TRBV5-4 to TRBJ1-4; the match to TRBD1 covers 7 bases. DNA for the CDR3: TGTGCCAGCAGCCAAGCCCGGGACAGCGGCGGTGAAAAACTGTTTTTT. Its protein is CASSQARDSGGEKLFF.